The entry below describes one T cell receptor beta chain. Generated by immunoSEQ multiplex PCR, the TCRdb table keeps only in-frame clones and is missing some. The table includes some 76,000 clones, roughly 89% detected once. This sample is drawn from a study of control samples from healthy donors and cancer patients. J was trimmed by 3 bases and V by 6 bases; bases with no gene match: 3. Per germline, CDR1 MGHRA and CDR2 YSYEKL. The CDR3 contains 14 residues. The TCR sequence derives from a man aged 55 to 70 with lung cancer. V is TRBV4-1 and J is TRBJ1-5; 9 bases align to TRBD1. The sequenced sample consisted of PBMCs. The CDR3 is CASSRTGDNQPQHF. CDR3 DNA sequence: TGCGCCAGCAGTCGGACAGGGGACAATCAGCCCCAGCATTTT.